This T cell receptor (beta chain) came from a study of cytomegalovirus exposure and HLA in healthy donors. On this clone: Antigen unknown.

Study findings and constraints: Sequencing probably produced one cluster of sequence variants that were highly shared. A later analysis, which compared TCR beta chains of equal frequency, found the HLA-associated ones more clonally expanded. Researchers counted around 170 TCR beta chains as cytomegalovirus-associated.

Germline V gene sequence: CDR1 KGHSH, CDR2 LQKENI. Trimming pared 3 bases from V and 2 bases from J, leaving 13 bases between. This CDR3 is built from 15 residues. PCR involved 60 Vbeta and 13 Jbeta primers. Sequenced by immunoSEQ multiplex PCR; TCRdb stores in-frame clones only, minus some. The profile shows 130,000 or so clones, roughly 9.6% of them singletons. The TCR was taken from a woman aged 40 to 50 in good health and CMV-seropositive. The rearrangement joins TRBV18 to TRBJ2-5; D might be TRBD1 (5 bases). Sequencing was done on a sample of PBMCs. CDR3 bases: TGTGCCAGCTCACCGCGACAGAGTGGACAAGAGACCCAGTACTTC. Its translation: CASSPRQSGQETQYF.